The rows below give T cell receptor beta chains drawn from one sample of a study of CD8+ T cells in alopecia areata. Sequenced by immunoSEQ multiplex PCR; TCRdb stores in-frame clones only, minus some. Of about 190,000 clones detected, 50% to 60% appear once; the ten largest clones hold 0.69%. The sequenced sample was CD4+ T cells sorted from blood, obtained at week 4, from a patient treated with tofacitinib. The receptors were sampled from a human donor with alopecia areata. Each CDR3 is given with its conserved first and last residue. A D gene is named only where the DNA matches it firmly. The listing skips clone size in some rows; elsewhere it reads once, few, many or a size class.

J gene,clone size,D gene,V gene,CDR3 protein,CDR3 DNA
TRBJ2-7,-,-,TRBV2,CASSEQSSYSYEQYF,TGTGCCAGCAGTGAACAGTCGAGCTACTCCTACGAGCAGTACTTC
TRBJ2-7,-,-,TRBV7-8,CASSLVASYEQYF,TGTGCCAGCAGCTTAGTCGCTTCCTACGAGCAGTACTTC
TRBJ2-7,-,-,TRBV2,CATGLVSYEQYF,TGTGCCACCGGACTGGTCTCCTACGAGCAGTACTTC
TRBJ2-5,-,TRBD2,TRBV6-6,CASIRTSGSETQYF,TGTGCCAGCATCCGAACTAGCGGGTCAGAGACCCAGTACTTC
TRBJ2-1,few,TRBD2,TRBV11-3,CASSSSGYYNEQFF,TGTGCCAGCAGCTCTAGCGGGTATTACAATGAGCAGTTCTTC
TRBJ1-1,few,-,TRBV18,CASSPENKRGTEAFF,TGTGCCAGCTCACCAGAAAACAAACGGGGCACTGAAGCTTTCTTT
TRBJ2-1,-,-,TRBV11-1,CASSRGAVNEQFF,TGTGCCAGCAGCCGGGGGGCTGTCAATGAGCAGTTCTTC
TRBJ2-1,few,-,TRBV28,CASSLTYNEQFF,TGTGCCAGCAGTTTAACATACAATGAGCAGTTCTTC
TRBJ2-4,-,-,TRBV2,CASSRVGEAKNIQYF,TGTGCCAGCAGTCGGGTAGGGGAGGCCAAAAACATTCAGTACTTC
TRBJ2-7,few,-,TRBV28,CASSFGGSLYEQYF,TGTGCCAGCAGTTTCGGGGGTTCCCTCTACGAGCAGTACTTC
TRBJ2-6,-,-,TRBV27,CASGGTGANVLTF,TGTGCCAGCGGGGGGACTGGGGCCAACGTCCTGACTTTC
TRBJ2-7,-,-,TRBV6-1,CASSALSGPRDEQYF,TGTGCCAGCAGTGCGCTCTCCGGGCCGCGGGACGAGCAGTACTTC
TRBJ2-7,-,-,TRBV29-1,CSVVGQRVSSYEQYF,TGCAGCGTTGTCGGTCAGAGGGTTTCCTCCTACGAGCAGTACTTC
TRBJ2-3,-,-,TRBV5-4,CASSATDTQYF,TGTGCCAGCAGCGCAACAGATACGCAGTATTTT
TRBJ2-3,-,TRBD2,TRBV29-1,CSVEDRTGGSTDTQYF,TGCAGCGTTGAAGATCGTACGGGAGGGAGCACAGATACGCAGTATTTT
TRBJ2-3,-,TRBD1,TRBV7-2,CASSQTGTGGTDTQYF,TGTGCCAGCAGCCAAACCGGGACAGGGGGCACAGATACGCAGTATTTT
TRBJ2-5,-,-,TRBV6-1,CASSEGRFRETQYF,TGTGCCAGCAGTGAGGGGCGGTTCCGGGAGACCCAGTACTTC
TRBJ2-1,-,-,TRBV5-1,CASSLGQYNEQFF,TGCGCCAGCAGCCTGGGACAATACAATGAGCAGTTCTTC
TRBJ2-2,-,-,TRBV30,CAWRTWGAGELFF,TGTGCCTGGAGGACCTGGGGGGCCGGGGAGCTGTTTTTT
TRBJ2-7,-,TRBD2,TRBV5-1,CASSPLAGDYEQYF,TGCGCCAGCAGCCCTCTAGCGGGAGACTACGAGCAGTACTTC